This is a list of T cell receptor beta chains from one sample in a study of technical replicates of blood from a handful of donors. Clones were sequenced by immunoSEQ multiplex PCR, and TCRdb holds only the in-frame ones, with some missing. The repertoire has about 81,000 clones, 90% to 98% of them found once; the top ten carry 0.2%. The sample consisted of T cells isolated from PBMCs. These receptors originate from a human donor in good health. CDR3s include the opening cysteine and the closing phenylalanine or tryptophan. A D gene is named only where the DNA matches it firmly. The size field is filled for only some rows; it gives once, few, many or a size class.

V gene	J gene	D gene	clone size	CDR3 protein	CDR3 DNA
TRBV4-1	TRBJ2-7	TRBD2	NA	CASRSTSASYEQYF	TGCGCCAGCAGGTCGACTAGCGCTTCCTACGAGCAGTACTTC
TRBV5-6	TRBJ2-5	TRBD2	NA	CASSFETSGFQETQYF	TGTGCCAGCAGCTTCGAGACTAGCGGATTCCAAGAGACCCAGTACTTC
TRBV7-8	TRBJ1-1	NA	NA	CASSLAQGGMNTEAFF	TGTGCCAGCAGCTTAGCTCAGGGTGGAATGAACACTGAAGCTTTCTTT
TRBV13	TRBJ1-2	TRBD1	NA	CASSILTGAEYGYTF	TGTGCCAGCAGCATACTGACAGGGGCGGAATATGGCTACACCTTC
TRBV2	TRBJ2-7	NA	once	CASSARRDYEQYF	TGTGCCAGCAGTGCAAGGCGGGACTACGAGCAGTACTTC
TRBV2	TRBJ2-7	NA	NA	CASSDRDSFYEQYF	TGTGCCAGCAGTGACCGGGACTCTTTCTACGAGCAGTACTTC
TRBV14	TRBJ1-2	NA	NA	CASSRVAGTGYTF	TGTGCCAGCAGCCGGGTAGCAGGGACAGGCTACACCTTC
TRBV7-9	TRBJ2-7	TRBD2	once	CASSLQNALRRGGHEQYF	TGTGCCAGCAGCTTACAGAATGCTCTACGGCGGGGGGGCCACGAGCAGTACTTC
TRBV27	TRBJ1-2	NA	NA	CASSLLGANGDGYTF	TGTGCCAGCAGTTTGCTGGGGGCGAATGGCGATGGCTACACCTTC
TRBV7-2	TRBJ1-2	NA	NA	CASKASITDYGYTF	TGTGCCAGCAAAGCTTCTATAACAGATTATGGCTACACCTTC
TRBV5-4	TRBJ2-2	TRBD2	once	CASSLGLAGGPVGTGELFF	TGTGCCAGCAGCTTGGGGCTAGCGGGAGGGCCCGTGGGCACCGGGGAGCTGTTTTTT
TRBV28	TRBJ2-3	NA	few	CASSLSRSGSTDTQYF	TGTGCCAGCAGTCTAAGTAGAAGCGGGAGCACAGATACGCAGTATTTT
TRBV28	TRBJ1-4	NA	NA	CASQGGEGREKLFF	TGTGCCAGCCAGGGAGGAGAGGGAAGGGAAAAACTGTTTTTT
TRBV10-2	TRBJ1-2	TRBD1	NA	CASSEFKYGTGDYGYTF	TGCGCCAGCAGTGAGTTCAAATACGGGACAGGGGACTATGGCTACACCTTC
TRBV6-1	TRBJ1-1	TRBD1	NA	CASSEIWTGNTEAFF	TGTGCCAGCAGTGAAATTTGGACAGGCAACACTGAAGCTTTCTTT
TRBV18	TRBJ2-5	TRBD2	few	CASSPLAGYQETQYF	TGTGCCAGCTCACCTCTAGCGGGGTACCAAGAGACCCAGTACTTC
TRBV6-5	TRBJ1-1	NA	NA	CASSYSFVRVGGAFF	TGTGCCAGCAGTTACTCGTTTGTCCGGGTTGGGGGGGCTTTCTTT
TRBV30	TRBJ2-5	NA	once	CAWSFNQETQYF	TGTGCCTGGAGTTTCAACCAAGAGACCCAGTACTTC
TRBV19	TRBJ2-7	NA	NA	CASTHGTRGINYEQYF	TGTGCCAGTACCCATGGGACAAGGGGAATCAACTACGAGCAGTACTTC
TRBV5-1	TRBJ1-6	TRBD1	once	CASSLLQGRINSPLHF	TGCGCCAGCAGCCTACTACAGGGGAGGATCAATTCACCCCTCCACTTT
TRBV28	TRBJ2-3	TRBD1	NA	CASSTGGSTDTQYF	TGTGCCAGCAGTACAGGGGGAAGCACAGATACGCAGTATTTT
TRBV7-9	TRBJ1-4	NA	NA	CASSGRTQGGNEKLFF	TGTGCCAGCAGCGGAAGGACACAGGGAGGGAATGAAAAACTGTTTTTT
TRBV4-1	TRBJ1-2	TRBD1	NA	CASSQNGQGGGYTF	TGCGCCAGCAGCCAAAACGGACAGGGTGGTGGCTACACCTTC
TRBV5-6	TRBJ2-3	NA	NA	CASSPWGGLNTQYF	TGTGCCAGTTCCCCCTGGGGCGGATTGAATACGCAGTATTTT
TRBV5-4	TRBJ1-1	TRBD1	NA	CASSLDPPGQGARAFF	TGTGCCAGCAGCTTGGATCCCCCGGGACAGGGGGCGAGGGCTTTCTTT
TRBV9	TRBJ2-7	NA	NA	CASSVQGNIHEQYF	TGTGCCAGCAGCGTACAGGGGAATATCCACGAGCAGTACTTC
TRBV11-2	TRBJ1-4	TRBD1	NA	CASSFGTAEKLFF	TGTGCCAGCAGCTTTGGGACAGCTGAAAAACTGTTTTTT
TRBV5-6	TRBJ1-5	TRBD1	NA	CASSLGQGANQPQHF	TGTGCCAGCAGCTTGGGACAGGGGGCAAATCAGCCCCAGCATTTT
TRBV2	TRBJ2-2	NA	NA	CASSPRGNTGELFF	TGTGCCAGCAGCCCCAGAGGGAACACCGGGGAGCTGTTTTTT
TRBV27	TRBJ2-1	NA	NA	CASAFQNLNEQFF	TGTGCCAGCGCATTTCAGAATTTAAATGAGCAGTTCTTC